Shown below are 9 T cell receptor beta chains from a single sample sequenced in a study of cytomegalovirus exposure and HLA in healthy donors. The PCR contained 60 Vbeta and 13 Jbeta primers. Assay used: immunoSEQ multiplex PCR; TCRdb lists only in-frame clones, some missing. Of about 200,000 clones in the sample, roughly 80% are singletons; the top ten hold about 1.4%. The specimen was PBMCs. Receptors originate from a girl under 18 in good health and CMV-seronegative.

The chain employs TRBV4-1 and TRBJ1-2, with a weak D call TRBD1 (6 bases). V shed 0 bases and J shed 4 bases, with 9 bases lying between them. The germline gives CDR1 MGHRA, CDR2 YSYEKL. The CDR3 spans 14 residues. In DNA, the CDR3 is TGCGCCAGCAGCCAAGACCGGGACACCTATGGCTACACCTTC. It yields the protein CASSQDRDTYGYTF.

This clone has a handful of counts. V gene TRBV7-9 combines with J gene TRBJ1-1, with D maybe TRBD1 (6 bases). Germline V gene sequence: CDR1 SEHNR, CDR2 FQNEAQ (reference sequence). The V end was cut by 2 bases, the J end by 1 base, with 17 bases between. The CDR3 has 17 residues. CDR3 amino acids: CASSLRNQGPSNTEAFF. Written as DNA, the CDR3 is TGTGCCAGCAGCTTACGTAATCAGGGGCCCTCGAACACTGAAGCTTTCTTT. Drawing the rest from reference TRBV7-9 and TRBJ1-1, the complete variable domain is DTGVSQNPRHKITKRGQNVTFRCDPISEHNRLYWYRQTLGQGPEFLTYFQNEAQLEKSRLLSDRFSAERPKGSFSTLEIQRTEQGDSAMYLCASSLRNQGPSNTEAFFGQGTRLTVV.

The chain carries TRBV28 and TRBJ2-5, with no clear D. The length of the CDR3 is 16 residues. Between the trimmed V and J ends, which lost 1 base and 0 bases, there was a span of 12 bases. Per the germline V gene, CDR1 is MDHEN and CDR2 is SYDVKM. DNA for the CDR3: TGTGCCAGCAGTTTATTTCCGCGTAGAAACCAAGAGACCCAGTACTTC. Amino acids: CASSLFPRRNQETQYF. Full variable domain (rest looked up from reference TRBV28 and TRBJ2-5): DVKVTQSSRYLVKRTGEKVFLECVQDMDHENMFWYRQDPGLGLRLIYFSYDVKMKEKGDIPEGYSVSREKKERFSLILESASTNQTSMYLCASSLFPRRNQETQYFGPGTRLLVL.

The J gene is TRBJ1-2, the V gene TRBV6-1, with D uncertain. Germline V gene data show CDR1 as MNHNS and CDR2 as SASEGT. The length of the CDR3 is 13 residues. CDR3: CVAASVGTKGYTF. The CDR3 coding sequence is TGTGTAGCAGCGTCGGTCGGTACCAAAGGCTACACCTTC.

CDR3 amino acids: CASSYLSRPGNTIYF. DNA of the CDR3: TGTGCCAGCAGTTATTTGTCTCGTCCTGGAAACACCATATATTTT. The rearrangement joins TRBV6-5 to TRBJ1-3; D not resolved. The ends were cut back, 3 bases at V and 2 bases at J, with 11 bases in the middle. The CDR3 has 15 residues. Germline V gene data show CDR1 as MNHEY and CDR2 as SVGAGI.

The chain carries TRBV11-1 and TRBJ2-5, with TRBD2 matching 12 bases. This CDR3 has 17 residues. CDR1 is SGHAT, CDR2 FQDESV, per germline (reference sequence). Trimming at V came to 0 bases and at J to 4 bases, leaving 6 bases not matched to a gene. This CDR3 is CASSLAVLAGGRETQYF. Written as DNA, the CDR3 is TGTGCCAGCAGCTTAGCGGTTCTAGCGGGGGGGCGAGAGACCCAGTACTTC.

The chain recombines TRBV27 with TRBJ1-2; D gene ambiguous. Deletions cut 0 bases from V and 4 bases from J, with 9 bases between. The V gene's germline CDR1 is MNHEY and CDR2 SMNVEV (reference sequence). The CDR3 has 14 residues. This chain's CDR3 is CASSLSRQVYGYTF. The CDR3 nucleotides read TGTGCCAGCAGTTTATCTCGGCAGGTCTATGGCTACACCTTC.

The chain has TRBV28 and TRBJ1-2, with TRBD1 matching over 8 bases. Germline V gene data show CDR1 as MDHEN and CDR2 as SYDVKM. The CDR3 loop spans 15 amino acids. The V gene end was trimmed by 4 bases and the J gene end by 8 bases; junction bases not matched to a gene: 12. The CDR3: CASSWDRFISRGYTF. The DNA for the CDR3 is TGTGCCAGCAGTTGGGACAGGTTCATTTCACGGGGCTACACCTTC.

The rearrangement uses TRBV7-6 and TRBJ2-2; D remains ambiguous. Germline CDR1 reads SGHVS; CDR2 reads FNYEAQ. The CDR3 runs to 16 residues. The V end lost 2 bases, the J end lost 4 bases, and 14 bases lay between the germline ends. CDR3 DNA: TGTGCCAGCAGCTTAACCACAACCCCAAGCACCGGGGAGCTGTTTTTT. It codes for CASSLTTTPSTGELFF.